Each of the 4 T cell receptor beta chains below was sequenced from the same sample in a study of blood T cells in healthy people across ages. A second 7 to 11 cycle PCR used barcoded and J-beta primers. TCRdb fed the 5' RACE reads into MiXCR, producing one record per CDR3 protein. The sample lists approximately 600,000 distinct CDR3 sequences, roughly three fifths seen once, with more than 35% in the top ten. Sequencing used blood. The receptors come from a man in his sixties in good health.

This rearrangement joins TRBV6-1 to TRBJ2-7; D tentatively reads TRBD1 or TRBD2 (5 bases each). TRBJ2-5 matches the DNA end more closely, so the J call is doubtful. CDR1 is MNHNS, CDR2 SASEGT, per germline. CDR3 length equals 16 residues. DNA of the CDR3: TGTGCCAGCAGTGAAGGAGACTACGGACATCGGGAGACCCAGTACTTC. Its protein is CASSEGDYGHRETQYF.

In its sample, this clonotype was seen a few times. The rearrangement joins TRBV7-9 to TRBJ2-3; 12 bases line up with TRBD2. J lost 4 bases, V lost 2 bases, and 16 bases had no gene match. The CDR3 runs 20 residues. Per the germline V gene, CDR1 is SEHNR and CDR2 is FQNEAQ (reference sequence). CDR3 in amino acids: CASSLLSGLAGPHPADTQYF. DNA for the CDR3: TGTGCCAGCAGCTTACTTTCTGGACTAGCGGGGCCTCACCCCGCAGATACGCAGTATTTT.

This rearrangement joins TRBV6-2 or TRBV6-3 to TRBJ2-7; D not certain. CDR1 and CDR2 (germline): MNHEY, SVGEGT. V was pared by 3 bases and J by 2 bases, with 8 bases between. CDR3 length equals 13 residues. The CDR3 sequence is CASSYKRTYEQYF. CDR3 bases: TGTGCCAGCAGTTATAAGCGAACCTACGAGCAGTACTTC.

This clonotype came up a few times. The chain couples TRBV29-1 to TRBJ2-4, with 7 bases fitting TRBD2. The CDR3 has 16 residues. V was clipped by 3 bases and J by 0 bases; unmatched bases: 8. Germline V gene lookup returns CDR1 SQVTM and CDR2 ANQGSEA. The CDR3 DNA sequence: TGCAGCGTTGAGTTGGGGGGGGGTGGAGCCAAAAACATTCAGTACTTC. It encodes CSVELGGGGAKNIQYF.